The sequence of this T cell receptor (beta chain) was determined in a study of control samples from healthy donors and cancer patients. Sequencing was performed with immunoSEQ multiplex PCR; in TCRdb, only in-frame clones are kept and a portion is missing. The sample lists about 100,000 clones, more than 85% occurring once. The sequence came from a woman in her 50s in good health. The sample was blood.

The CDR3: CATSGVTGYNYGYTF. CDR3 coding DNA: TGTGCCACCAGTGGGGTAACAGGGTACAACTATGGCTACACCTTC. V gene TRBV24-1 combines with J gene TRBJ1-2, with D possibly being TRBD1 (6 bases). The CDR3 length is 15 residues. Looked up from germline, CDR1 is KGHDR and CDR2 is SFDVKD. Trimming shortened V by 5 bases and J by 2 bases, and 14 bases separated the two germline ends.